This T cell receptor beta chain was identified in a study of blood T cell repertoires in COVID-19. As for the study in general: The United States, Italy and Spain provided the acute and convalescent COVID-19 samples.

The CDR3 runs 17 residues. CDR1 is MNHEY and CDR2 is SVGEGT in the germline V gene. Trimming at V came to 5 bases and at J to 7 bases, leaving 16 bases not matched to a gene. Sequencing used immunoSEQ multiplex PCR; TCRdb keeps in-frame clones, though not all of them. The sample lists 34,000 or so clones, roughly 90% occurring once. The chain links TRBV6-2 or TRBV6-3 to TRBJ2-1; 8 bases line up with TRBD2. The TCR sequence derives from a man in his fifties or sixties with active or convalescent COVID-19. Material: peripheral blood. The CDR3 loop reads CASSPPLHDSGSNEQFF. In DNA, the CDR3 is TGTGCCAGCAGTCCCCCGTTACACGACAGCGGGAGTAATGAGCAGTTCTTC.